These 30 T cell receptor beta chains were sequenced from one sample in a study of blood T cell repertoires in COVID-19. Generated by immunoSEQ multiplex PCR, the TCRdb table keeps only in-frame clones and is missing some. The table has fewer than 400,000 clones, around 92% seen once. Sequencing input: PBMCs or T cells enriched from blood (not recorded which). The source of these receptors is a woman aged 25 to 39 who had recovered from COVID-19.

The V gene is TRBV12-3 or TRBV12-4, the J gene TRBJ2-7; no reliable D call. Trimming removed 5 bases at V and 4 bases at J, with 9 bases between. The CDR3 is 12 residues long. As DNA, the CDR3 is TGTGCCAGCAGTCTACTCAGGTACGAGCAGTACTTC. It translates to CASSLLRYEQYF.

The chain is built from TRBV4-3 and TRBJ2-1; D ambiguous. The V end lost 0 bases, the J end lost 0 bases, and 12 bases lay between the germline ends. Germline V gene sequence: CDR1 LGHNA, CDR2 YSLEER. The CDR3 length is 17 residues. CDR3 DNA: TGCGCCAGCAGCCAAGATATTCCAGCGAGCTCCTACAATGAGCAGTTCTTC. Protein: CASSQDIPASSYNEQFF.

The CDR3 DNA follows: TGTGCCTGGAGTACAGGGGGAATGAATACGCAGTATTTT. This gives the protein CAWSTGGMNTQYF. V and J are TRBV30 and TRBJ2-3; 8 positions match TRBD1. The length of the CDR3 is 13 residues. J lost 7 bases, V lost 2 bases, and 5 bases had no gene match. Germline CDR1 and CDR2: GTSNPN and SVGIG (reference sequence). Filled out from reference TRBV30 and TRBJ2-3, the complete variable domain reads SQTIHQWPATLVQPVGSPLSLECTVEGTSNPNLYWYRQAAGRGLQLLFYSVGIGQISSEVPQNLSASRPQDRQFILSSKKLLLSDSGFYLCAWSTGGMNTQYFGPGTRLTVL.

Remarks on this clone: The same CDR3 also results from other DNA sequences found in this sample. The chain has TRBV6-5 and TRBJ2-7; weak D call: TRBD2 (6 bases). Germline assignment: CDR1 MNHEY and CDR2 SVGAGI. The ends were cut back, 6 bases at V and 3 bases at J, with 12 bases in the middle. This CDR3 has 13 amino acids. CDR3 sequence (DNA): TGTGCCAGCAGCCGGGACTCAGTCTACGAGCAGTACTTC. As protein: CASSRDSVYEQYF.

This chain links TRBV20-1 with TRBJ2-1; D is perhaps TRBD1 (5 bases). This CDR3 region has 11 residues. V gave up 6 bases and J gave up 8 bases, with 11 bases separating them. The germline gives CDR1 DFQATT, CDR2 SNEGSKA (reference sequence). CDR3 loop: CSAVGAHEQFF. In DNA form, the CDR3 reads TGCAGTGCCGTAGGGGCCCATGAGCAGTTCTTC.

The chain links TRBV19 to TRBJ2-2; 7 bases are a match to TRBD1. Germline-derived CDR1 and CDR2 are LNHDA and SQIVND (reference sequence). There are 15 residues in the CDR3. Unmatched junction bases numbered 13, after V lost 7 bases and J lost 8 bases. The CDR3 sequence is CASTLTGALGGELFF. In DNA form, the CDR3 reads TGTGCCAGTACCCTCACAGGGGCCCTAGGGGGGGAGCTGTTTTTT.

This chain links TRBV7-2 with TRBJ1-5, with D hard to call. Trimming pared 3 bases from V and 3 bases from J, leaving 9 bases between. CDR3 length equals 14 residues. CDR1 and CDR2 (germline): SGHTA, FQGNSA. In DNA form, the CDR3 reads TGTGCCAGCAGCTTGGAGTATCTCAATCAGCCCCAGCATTTT. It encodes CASSLEYLNQPQHF.

The CDR3 protein is CASSLEGDRGTEAFF. CDR3 nucleotide sequence: TGCGCCAGCAGCTTGGAAGGGGACAGGGGCACTGAAGCTTTCTTT. The chain combines TRBV5-1 with TRBJ1-1, with TRBD1 matching 10 bases. The V segment lost 0 bases and the J segment 4 bases; nucleotides outside the gene matches: 3. This CDR3 contains 15 residues. CDR1 SGHRS and CDR2 YFSETQ come from the germline V gene. The whole variable domain, remainder taken from reference TRBV5-1 and TRBJ1-1, is KAGVTQTPRYLIKTRGQQVTLSCSPISGHRSVSWYQQTPGQGLQFLFEYFSETQRNKGNFPGRFSGRQFSNSRSEMNVSTLELGDSALYLCASSLEGDRGTEAFFGQGTRLTVV.

The chain combines TRBV5-4 with TRBJ2-3; 11 positions agree with TRBD2. CDR1 SGHNT and CDR2 YYREEE come from the germline V gene (reference sequence). The junction had 12 bases not matched to a gene; V was cut back by 4 bases and J by 5 bases. This CDR3 has 17 residues. CDR3 in amino acids: CASSAYLAGGPGDTQYF. CDR3 coding DNA: TGTGCCAGCAGCGCGTACTTAGCGGGGGGGCCAGGAGATACGCAGTATTTT. Full variable domain (remainder filled in from reference TRBV5-4 and TRBJ2-3): ETGVTQSPTHLIKTRGQQVTLRCSSQSGHNTVSWYQQALGQGPQFIFQYYREEENGRGNFPPRFSGLQFPNYSSELNVNALELDDSALYLCASSAYLAGGPGDTQYFGPGTRLTVL.

This clone was detected a few times. The V gene is TRBV5-5, the J gene TRBJ2-7; 11 bases align to TRBD2. This CDR3 comprises 18 residues. CDR1 and CDR2 from the germline V gene are SGHKS and YYEKEE (reference sequence). The trim removed 2 bases at V and 2 bases at J, leaving 12 bases unmatched. For the CDR3, the DNA is TGTGCCAGCAGCTTTTCCCTAGCGGGGGGCTCCTCGACCTACGAGCAGTACTTC. This codes for CASSFSLAGGSSTYEQYF.

This chain joins TRBV15 and TRBJ1-2; D is perhaps TRBD1 (6 bases). The germline V gene has CDR1 LNHNV and CDR2 YYDKDF (reference sequence). The CDR3 has 14 amino acids. Trimming removed 5 bases at V and 4 bases at J, with 14 bases between. In nucleotides, the CDR3 is TGTGCCACCAGCGGGGCCAGGACAGCCTATGGCTACACCTTC. This encodes CATSGARTAYGYTF. Combining the CDR3 with reference TRBV15 and TRBJ1-2 gives the whole variable domain DAMVIQNPRYQVTQFGKPVTLSCSQTLNHNVMYWYQQKSSQAPKLLFHYYDKDFNNEADTPDNFQSRRPNTSFCFLDIRSPGLGDTAMYLCATSGARTAYGYTFGSGTRLTVV.

The chain joins TRBV30 to TRBJ1-1; D is perhaps TRBD1 (5 bases). The CDR3 has 14 residues. Germline V gene data show CDR1 as GTSNPN and CDR2 as SVGIG (reference sequence). V shed 0 bases and J shed 0 bases, with 8 bases lying between them. CDR3 bases: TGTGCCTGGAGTGTAGCAGGGATGAACACTGAAGCTTTCTTT. Its translation: CAWSVAGMNTEAFF.

This clone was observed once. Written as DNA, the CDR3 is TGTGCCAGCAGCTTCCTAGCGGGAGAAGGCGATGAGCAGTTCTTC. This encodes CASSFLAGEGDEQFF. This rearrangement joins TRBV11-3 to TRBJ2-1; 10 bases agree with TRBD2. This CDR3 spans 15 amino acids. The V gene's germline CDR1 is SGHNT and CDR2 YENEEA. J was trimmed by 8 bases and V by 3 bases; bases with no gene match: 7.

The chain joins TRBV19 to TRBJ1-5, with 7 bases identical to TRBD1. CDR1 is LNHDA, CDR2 SQIVND, per germline (reference sequence). The ends lost 1 base at V and 2 bases at J; junction bases unmatched: 8. The CDR3 sequence is 17 residues long. The CDR3 loop is CASSIGKGAVGNQPQHF. CDR3 bases: TGTGCCAGTAGTATAGGTAAGGGGGCCGTGGGCAATCAGCCCCAGCATTTT.

The chain carries TRBV3-1 (or the pseudogene TRBV3-2) and TRBJ2-5; perhaps TRBD1 as D (6 bases). The CDR3 is 13 amino acids. Germline V CDR1 and CDR2: LGHDT, YNNKEL (reference sequence). The germline V and J ends were trimmed by 3 bases and 4 bases, with 9 bases remaining between them. CDR3 in amino acids: CASSHTGLETQYF. For the CDR3, the DNA is TGTGCCAGCAGCCACACAGGGTTAGAGACCCAGTACTTC.

The chain is built from TRBV5-4 and TRBJ2-2, with 11 bases identical to TRBD2. CDR3 length: 18 amino acids. The V gene's germline CDR1 is SGHNT and CDR2 YYREEE (reference sequence). Trimming took 4 bases from V and 13 from J; bases not matched to a gene: 21. CDR3 residues: CASSTGGPSGRLDRGLFF. DNA of the CDR3: TGTGCCAGCAGCACAGGTGGTCCTAGCGGGAGGTTAGACAGAGGGCTGTTTTTT.

The chain combines TRBV24-1 with TRBJ1-2; 7 bases are shared with TRBD1. The CDR3 sequence is 13 residues long. Germline assignment: CDR1 KGHDR and CDR2 SFDVKD. The trim removed 3 bases at V and 6 bases at J, leaving 3 bases unmatched. The CDR3 bases are TGTGCCACCAGTGATGGGACAGCTCATGGCTACACCTTC. Protein sequence: CATSDGTAHGYTF.

The rearrangement joins TRBV6-5 to TRBJ1-6; 7 nucleotides align to TRBD1. CDR3 length: 13 amino acids. Germline V CDR1 and CDR2: MNHEY, SVGAGI. V shed 7 bases, J shed 9 bases, and the junction held 6 bases outside the gene matches. The CDR3 coding sequence is TGTGCCAGCAAGGCTCAGGGGGGTTCACCCCTCCACTTT. It is translated as CASKAQGGSPLHF.

The chain links TRBV9 to TRBJ1-6; D possibly corresponds to TRBD1 (5 bases). This CDR3 region has 15 residues. Germline V lookup: CDR1 SGDLS, CDR2 YYNGEE. V lost 4 bases, J lost 5 bases, and 13 bases lay in between. The CDR3 is CASSISGLHNSPLHF. As DNA, the CDR3 is TGTGCCAGCAGCATTTCGGGACTGCATAATTCACCCCTCCACTTT.

The chain is built from TRBV12-3 or TRBV12-4 and TRBJ1-2; D is uncertain. The CDR3 covers 11 residues. Trimming cost V 4 bases and J 3 bases, with 3 bases left between them. Here the CDR3 DNA reads TGTGCCAGCAGTTACTACTATGGCTACACCTTC. It translates to CASSYYYGYTF.

This sequence joins TRBV2 and TRBJ2-2; 8 bases align to TRBD2. With V trimmed by 0 bases and J by 0 bases, 15 bases remained unmatched. The CDR3 consists of 21 residues. Germline V gives CDR1 SNHLY, CDR2 FYNNEI. The CDR3 loop is CASSEALRGGPAGANTGELFF. CDR3 sequence (DNA): TGTGCCAGCAGTGAAGCGCTTCGGGGGGGCCCAGCGGGAGCGAACACCGGGGAGCTGTTTTTT.

This sequence joins TRBV11-2 and TRBJ1-6, with D unclear. The ends were cut back, 4 bases at V and 8 bases at J, with 15 bases in the middle. The germline V gene has CDR1 SGHAT and CDR2 FQNNGV. The CDR3 is 15 amino acids. CDR3 protein: CASSSPRGAYSPLHF. The CDR3 nucleotides are TGTGCCAGCAGCTCTCCACGGGGAGCGTATTCACCCCTCCACTTT.

This clone was found many times. The chain uses TRBV28 and TRBJ1-4; 8 bases line up with TRBD1. The CDR3 length is 18 residues. Trimming took 6 bases from V and 5 from J; bases not matched to a gene: 17. CDR1 is MDHEN, CDR2 SYDVKM, per germline. CDR3 protein: CASSSSGTGVIQNEKLFF. CDR3 coding DNA: TGTGCCAGCAGCTCCTCCGGGACAGGAGTTATCCAGAATGAAAAACTGTTTTTT.

Details on this clone: Its ends do not fully match the called genes, so a read error is possible. The chain is built from TRBV7-9 and TRBJ2-4; a possible D gene is TRBD1 (6 bases). Germline CDR1 and CDR2: SEHNR and FQNEAQ (reference sequence). The CDR3 runs to 14 residues. CDR3 amino acids: CASSSGTRKTIQYF. CDR3 DNA: TGTGCCAGCAGCTCCGGGACAAGAAAAACCATTCAGTACTTC.

This chain connects TRBV19 to TRBJ2-1; tentatively, D is TRBD2 (5 bases). The CDR3 extends over 15 amino acids. Per the germline V gene, CDR1 is LNHDA and CDR2 is SQIVND (reference sequence). V lost 1 base, J lost 2 bases, and 9 bases lay in between. The CDR3 DNA sequence: TGTGCCAGTAGTATAGTACTAGAGACCTACAATGAGCAGTTCTTC. Amino acid sequence: CASSIVLETYNEQFF.

This chain joins TRBV7-6 and TRBJ2-1, with TRBD2 matching over 15 bases. CDR1 SGHVS and CDR2 FNYEAQ come from the germline V gene. Unmatched junction bases numbered 11, after V lost 8 bases and J lost 0 bases. CDR3 length: 19 residues. The CDR3 protein is CASQRSGLAGGSSYNEQFF. Here the CDR3 DNA reads TGTGCCAGCCAACGATCCGGACTAGCGGGGGGGAGCTCCTACAATGAGCAGTTCTTC.

V is TRBV30 and J is TRBJ1-6; D might be TRBD1 (5 bases). Germline V lookup: CDR1 GTSNPN, CDR2 SVGIG (reference sequence). CDR3 length: 12 amino acids. Trimming cost V 7 bases and J 9 bases, with 13 bases left between them. CDR3 residues: CASAGGSSPLHF. The CDR3 nucleotides are TGTGCCTCTGCGGGGGGTAGTTCACCCCTCCACTTT. The variable domain in full, completed from reference TRBV30 and TRBJ1-6, reads SQTIHQWPATLVQPVGSPLSLECTVEGTSNPNLYWYRQAAGRGLQLLFYSVGIGQISSEVPQNLSASRPQDRQFILSSKKLLLSDSGFYLCASAGGSSPLHFGNGTRLTVT.

J is TRBJ2-1 and V is TRBV5-1, with TRBD2 identical over 7 bases. CDR3 length: 16 amino acids. Germline CDR1 and CDR2: SGHRS and YFSETQ. Trimming removed 0 bases from V and 6 bases from J; junction bases left unmatched: 9. The CDR3 loop is CASSLAPSGGTNEQFF. The CDR3 DNA is TGCGCCAGCAGCTTGGCCCCGTCGGGAGGAACCAATGAGCAGTTCTTC.

The genes are TRBV28 and TRBJ1-3, with D perhaps matching TRBD1 (5 bases). This CDR3 is 15 amino acids long. The germline V gene has CDR1 MDHEN and CDR2 SYDVKM. V lost 6 bases, J lost 2 bases, and 14 bases lay in between. CDR3 protein: CASSSLDITGNTIYF. CDR3 coding DNA: TGTGCCAGCAGCTCTCTGGACATAACTGGAAACACCATATATTTT.

This clone was counted between two and nine times. The chain has TRBV28 and TRBJ2-5; the match to TRBD2 covers 7 bases. Germline V gene sequence: CDR1 MDHEN, CDR2 SYDVKM. The CDR3 spans 13 residues. Unmatched junction bases numbered 5, after V lost 6 bases and J lost 4 bases. The CDR3 reads CASSLGGRETQYF. The CDR3 DNA is TGTGCCAGCAGCTTGGGCGGGAGAGAGACCCAGTACTTC.